These T cell receptor beta chains were read from a single sample in a study of cytomegalovirus exposure and HLA in healthy donors. This table comes from immunoSEQ multiplex PCR, and its TCRdb copy is limited to in-frame clones, with some not included. The sample shows about 170,000 clones, about 88% of them seen only once. Sequencing input: PBMCs. These receptors originate from a man aged 25 to 45 in good health and CMV-seropositive. Each CDR3 is given without its conserved first and last residue. Fields, in order: V gene, clone size, CDR3 protein. The size of a clone is reported for some rows only, either as once, few or many, or as a class for expanded clones.

TRBV5-1	-	ASSRNLRDRGRMDPGYT
TRBV7-9	-	ASSHRDRAYNEQF
TRBV6-4	few	ASSEAQGIGYEQY
TRBV5-1	-	ASSQGTGVGYT
TRBV15	-	ATSRTRANYGYT
TRBV7-9	-	ASSFSPSEQF
TRBV4-3	-	ASSQGRTPGNTIY
TRBV11-2	-	ASSLDRATSGRRNNEQF
TRBV5-8	-	ASSLQGAETQY
TRBV6-6	-	ASSLPPAGREQF
TRBV21-1	-	ASSPIPQGGSLWCYT
TRBV4-2	-	ASSQRLFQETQY
TRBV29-1	-	SVEVRNTGELF
TRBV4-1	-	ASSQVGWGRAGETQY
TRBV2	-	ASSPIGPQY
TRBV4-3	-	ASSQGDRGDYGYT
TRBV7-9	once	SSSLTGDEQY